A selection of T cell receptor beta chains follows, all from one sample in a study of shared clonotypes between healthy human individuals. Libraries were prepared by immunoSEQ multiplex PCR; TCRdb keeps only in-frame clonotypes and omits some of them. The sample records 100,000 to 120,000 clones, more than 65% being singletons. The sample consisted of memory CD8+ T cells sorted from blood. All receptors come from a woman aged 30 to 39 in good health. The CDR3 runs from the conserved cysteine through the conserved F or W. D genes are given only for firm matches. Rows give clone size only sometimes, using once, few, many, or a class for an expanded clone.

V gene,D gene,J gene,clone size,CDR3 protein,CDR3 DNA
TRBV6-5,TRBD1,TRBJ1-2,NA,CASSLQGGRYGYTF,TGTGCCAGCAGTCTTCAGGGGGGGCGCTATGGCTACACCTTC
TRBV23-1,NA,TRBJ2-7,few,CASPGLLYEQYF,TGCGCCAGTCCGGGACTGCTCTACGAGCAGTACTTC
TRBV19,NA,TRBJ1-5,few,CASDSLGARGNQPQHF,TGTGCCAGCGACTCCTTAGGGGCGCGGGGCAATCAGCCCCAGCATTTT
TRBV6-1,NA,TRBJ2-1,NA,CASTGDNEQFF,TGTGCCAGCACCGGAGACAATGAGCAGTTCTTC
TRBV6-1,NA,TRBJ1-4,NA,CASSEGVRGNEKLFF,TGTGCCAGCAGTGAAGGGGTTAGGGGTAATGAAAAACTGTTTTTT
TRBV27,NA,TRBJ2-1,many,CASSLGRHNEQFF,TGTGCCAGCAGCCTGGGGCGGCACAATGAGCAGTTCTTC
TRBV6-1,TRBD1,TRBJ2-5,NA,CASSEYRGTETQYF,TGTGCCAGCAGTGAATACAGGGGTACAGAGACCCAGTACTTC
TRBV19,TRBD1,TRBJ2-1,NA,CASSLGGQGMGEQFF,TGTGCCAGTAGTCTGGGGGGACAGGGGATGGGTGAGCAGTTCTTC
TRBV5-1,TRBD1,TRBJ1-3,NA,CASSLGTAGNTIYF,TGCGCCAGCAGCCTCGGGACAGCCGGAAACACCATATATTTT
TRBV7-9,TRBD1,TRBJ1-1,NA,CASSRSQGVTEAFF,TGTGCCAGCAGCCGGTCACAGGGGGTCACTGAAGCTTTCTTT
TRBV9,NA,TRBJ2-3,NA,CASSVGGSSDTQYF,TGTGCCAGCAGCGTAGGGGGGAGCTCAGATACGCAGTATTTT
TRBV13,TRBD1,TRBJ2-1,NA,CASSLRVPGQGDLAYNEQFF,TGTGCCAGCAGCTTAAGGGTCCCGGGACAGGGGGATTTAGCCTACAATGAGCAGTTCTTC
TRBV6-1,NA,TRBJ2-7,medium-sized,CASSSGLLGEQYF,TGTGCCAGCAGTTCCGGACTTCTCGGGGAGCAGTACTTC
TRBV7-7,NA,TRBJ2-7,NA,CASSAGRTLEQYF,TGTGCCAGCAGTGCCGGGCGAACTCTGGAGCAGTACTTC
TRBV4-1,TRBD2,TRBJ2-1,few,CASSPRRSRGSYNEQFF,TGCGCCAGCAGCCCCAGAAGGTCTCGCGGGAGTTACAATGAGCAGTTCTTC